This TCR beta chain was documented in a study of blood T cell repertoires in COVID-19. The germline V and J ends were trimmed by 4 bases and 6 bases, with 13 bases remaining between them. This CDR3 is 14 amino acids long. CDR1 is MNHNS and CDR2 is SASEGT in the germline V gene. As handled by the study authors: Estimation of nucleated cell counts was performed using reference gene primer amplification. Method: immunoSEQ multiplex PCR; TCRdb's copy keeps in-frame clones and lacks some. The V and J calls and clone size were taken over from that table, and D and trimming were inferred from the DNA. The sample shows 200,000 to 250,000 clones, about 90% of them seen only once.

The source material was PBMCs or T cells enriched from blood (not recorded which). The rearrangement joins TRBV6-1 to TRBJ2-1, with D possibly being TRBD2 (5 bases). The receptor's source is a woman in her twenties or thirties who had been exposed to COVID-19. In DNA, the CDR3 is TGTGCCAGCAGTGCCGGACTCCTAGGCAATGAGCAGTTCTTC. Its translation: CASSAGLLGNEQFF.